A single sample gave rise to the 18 T cell receptor beta chains below, sequenced in a study of blood T cell repertoires in COVID-19. Using immunoSEQ multiplex PCR, the repertoire was profiled, and TCRdb retains in-frame clones only, with some absent. The sample includes a few hundred thousand clones, 65% to 85% of them seen just once. The sequenced sample consisted of PBMCs or T cells enriched from blood (not recorded which). The receptors come from a man aged 25-45 years with acute COVID-19.

The chain has TRBV19 and TRBJ1-5, with D possibly matching TRBD1 (5 bases). The length of the CDR3 is 13 residues. Trimming stripped 7 bases from V and 3 bases from J, with 10 bases between. Germline loops: CDR1 LNHDA, CDR2 SQIVND (reference sequence). CDR3 coding DNA: TGTGCCAGTACCACGACAGACAATCAGCCCCAGCATTTT. Its translation: CASTTTDNQPQHF.

The chain has TRBV4-1 and TRBJ1-1; 7 bases match TRBD1. J lost 1 base, V lost 4 bases, and 9 bases had no gene match. From germline, CDR1 is MGHRA and CDR2 YSYEKL. This CDR3 is built from 16 residues. CDR3 region: CASSPRQGDRNTEAFF. The CDR3 region has the DNA TGCGCCAGCAGCCCTAGACAGGGCGATCGGAACACTGAAGCTTTCTTT.

The V and J genes are TRBV28 and TRBJ2-7, with 8 nucleotides matching TRBD2. CDR3 length equals 14 residues. Germline CDR1 MDHEN, CDR2 SYDVKM. Germline trimming cut 5 bases from V and 3 bases from J; bases unmatched to any gene: 6. The CDR3 loop is CASSRAGGRYEQYF. CDR3 nucleotide sequence: TGTGCCAGCAGTAGGGCGGGGGGCCGCTACGAGCAGTACTTC.

The V and J genes are TRBV6-5 and TRBJ2-7; TRBD1 matches 9 bases. V gave up 6 bases and J gave up 5 bases; unmatched junction bases: 11. The CDR3 is 15 amino acids. The germline V gene encodes CDR1 MNHEY and CDR2 SVGAGI. The CDR3 nucleotides are TGTGCCAGCAGATATACAGGGGGCTATCTCGACGAGCAGTACTTC. Its protein is CASRYTGGYLDEQYF.

The chain is built from TRBV5-1 and TRBJ2-2, with 8 bases lining up with TRBD1. This CDR3 has 17 amino acids. The germline gives CDR1 SGHRS, CDR2 YFSETQ. V shed 4 bases, J shed 7 bases, and the junction held 15 bases outside the gene matches. The CDR3 DNA follows: TGCGCCAGCAGCCTGGACAGGGCGGTTTCGGGCATCGGGGAGCTGTTTTTT. This sequence encodes CASSLDRAVSGIGELFF.

The chain couples TRBV2 to TRBJ2-1; 11 positions match TRBD1. CDR1 and CDR2 from the germline V gene are SNHLY and FYNNEI. The length of the CDR3 is 15 residues. V was clipped by 8 bases and J by 7 bases; unmatched bases: 10. The CDR3 DNA reads TGTGCCAGCGGAAGCCCGGGACAGGGGGTTAATGAGCAGTTCTTC. This sequence encodes CASGSPGQGVNEQFF.

The chain recombines TRBV2 with TRBJ2-7; D unclear. The germline V gene has CDR1 SNHLY and CDR2 FYNNEI. The CDR3 is made up of 11 amino acids. Trimming shortened V by 8 bases and J by 1 base, and 6 bases separated the two germline ends. The chain's CDR3 is CASRQSYEQYF. The CDR3 nucleotides are TGTGCCAGCCGTCAGTCCTACGAGCAGTACTTC.

This sequence joins TRBV18 and TRBJ1-1; 8 bases align to TRBD1. CDR3 length equals 16 residues. CDR1 is KGHSH, CDR2 LQKENI, per germline. V shed 5 bases, J shed 0 bases, and the junction held 8 bases outside the gene matches. The CDR3 loop reads CASSSTQGALNTEAFF. CDR3 nucleotides: TGTGCCAGCTCATCGACCCAGGGGGCCTTGAACACTGAAGCTTTCTTT.

The rearrangement joins TRBV30 to TRBJ2-3; D gene uncertain. The CDR3 length is 12 residues. V lost 1 base and J lost 0, with 2 bases in between. In germline, CDR1 is GTSNPN, CDR2 SVGIG (reference sequence). CDR3 coding DNA: TGTGCCTGGAGTGCAAGCACAGATACGCAGTATTTT. Translation gives CAWSASTDTQYF.

The J gene is TRBJ2-3, the V gene TRBV21-1; the table names TRBD2, a call not compared with the DNA. TRBV21-1 represents a pseudogene. The CDR3 consists of 13 residues. CDR3 DNA: TGTGCCAGCAGCAAAGGGGGGGGAGGCTCTCAGTATTTT. As protein: CASSKGGGGSQYF.

This clone was counted once. The chain carries TRBV2 and TRBJ1-2; TRBD1 matches at 7 bases. Germline V gene lookup returns CDR1 SNHLY and CDR2 FYNNEI. Trimming cost V 8 bases and J 8 bases; bases outside gene matches: 11. CDR3 length: 13 amino acids. The CDR3 reads CASFPTGARGYTF. The CDR3 DNA is TGTGCCAGCTTCCCAACAGGGGCTCGGGGCTACACCTTC.

The chain joins TRBV19 to TRBJ1-6; a weak D match, TRBD1 (6 bases). The CDR3 loop spans 19 amino acids. The germline CDR1 and CDR2 sequences are LNHDA and SQIVND (reference sequence). Trimming removed 3 bases from V and 5 bases from J, with 23 bases in between. The CDR3 sequence is CASSIRSGQIILNNSPLHF. In DNA, the CDR3 is TGTGCCAGTAGTATTCGATCCGGACAGATCATCCTAAATAATTCACCCCTCCACTTT.

This clone was seen a single time. The genes are TRBV13 and TRBJ2-3, with TRBD2 identical over 10 bases. After removal of 5 bases from V and 2 bases from J, the junction contained 4 bases not matched to a gene. The CDR3 totals 15 residues. Germline V gene sequence: CDR1 PRHDT, CDR2 FYEKMQ (reference sequence). Written as DNA, the CDR3 is TGTGCCAGCAGCCCCGGACTAGCGGTCACAGATACGCAGTATTTT. This gives the protein CASSPGLAVTDTQYF.

This chain links TRBV5-6 with TRBJ1-1; no definite D call. Trimming cost V 5 bases and J 3 bases, with 5 bases left between them. The CDR3 spans 11 residues. Germline CDR1 reads SGHDT; CDR2 reads YYEEEE. In nucleotides, the CDR3 is TGTGCCAGCAGTAGAGACACTGAAGCTTTCTTT. Residues: CASSRDTEAFF. The full variable domain, completed using reference TRBV5-6 and TRBJ1-1, is DAGVTQSPTHLIKTRGQQVTLRCSPKSGHDTVSWYQQALGQGPQFIFQYYEEEERQRGNFPDRFSGHQFPNYSSELNVNALLLGDSALYLCASSRDTEAFFGQGTRLTVV.

The CDR3 loop is CASSLAIGAGNTIYF. For the CDR3, the DNA is TGCGCCAGCAGCTTGGCGATCGGGGCTGGAAACACCATATATTTT. The chain joins TRBV5-1 to TRBJ1-3; no clear D. The CDR3 sequence is 15 residues long. The germline V gene has CDR1 SGHRS and CDR2 YFSETQ. V shed 0 bases and J shed 2 bases, with 9 bases lying between them.

The rearrangement uses TRBV11-2 and TRBJ2-2; tentatively, D is TRBD1 (5 bases). Looked up from germline, CDR1 is SGHAT and CDR2 is FQNNGV. With 1 base removed from V and 0 bases from J, the gap between germline ends came to 9 bases. This CDR3 has 16 amino acids. The CDR3 DNA follows: TGTGCCAGCAGCTTAGGGATGACAGCGAACACCGGGGAGCTGTTTTTT. As protein: CASSLGMTANTGELFF.

This chain joins TRBV18 and TRBJ1-2; 9 nucleotides align to TRBD1. CDR1 is KGHSH and CDR2 is LQKENI in the germline V gene. J gave up 6 bases and V 3 bases, and 5 bases lay outside the gene matches. The CDR3 loop spans 14 amino acids. The CDR3 DNA sequence: TGTGCCAGCTCACCCGGGACAGGGAGGCATGGCTACACCTTC. Amino acid sequence: CASSPGTGRHGYTF. The complete variable domain, with remaining parts taken from reference TRBV18 and TRBJ1-2, reads NAGVMQNPRHLVRRRGQEARLRCSPMKGHSHVYWYRQLPEEGLKFMVYLQKENIIDESGMPKERFSAEFPKEGPSILRIQQVVRGDSAAYFCASSPGTGRHGYTFGSGTRLTVV.

This clone has more than one count but fewer than ten. The chain employs TRBV2 and TRBJ1-4, with 7 positions matching TRBD1. This CDR3 region has 13 residues. V trimming: 4 bases; J trimming: 8 bases; junction bases outside the gene matches: 4. The germline gives CDR1 SNHLY, CDR2 FYNNEI. CDR3 in DNA: TGTGCCAGCAGTGTGGGACAGCGGGAAAAACTGTTTTTT. Its translation: CASSVGQREKLFF.